This paragraph reports one T cell receptor beta chain. No antigen is known for it. Trimming cost V 3 bases and J 2 bases, with 2 bases left between them. The length of the CDR3 is 12 residues. TCRdb independently ran MiXCR on the 5' RACE reads; one entry per CDR3 protein. The repertoire has several thousand distinct CDR3 sequences, about a third of them found once; the top ten carry 5.6%. Study-level points and caveats: The larger-cohort validation was restricted to a single TCR beta V-J rearrangement rather than whole repertoires.

Cells sorted as Tregs were CD4+, CD25+ and CD127-/low. Material for sequencing was Tregs sorted from blood. The receptor was derived from a female donor with breast cancer. The gene calls are TRBV12-3 or TRBV12-4 and TRBJ1-5, with D unresolved. The DNA of the CDR3 is TGTGCCAGCAGTTTCGGCAATCAGCCCCAGCATTTT. Its protein product is CASSFGNQPQHF.